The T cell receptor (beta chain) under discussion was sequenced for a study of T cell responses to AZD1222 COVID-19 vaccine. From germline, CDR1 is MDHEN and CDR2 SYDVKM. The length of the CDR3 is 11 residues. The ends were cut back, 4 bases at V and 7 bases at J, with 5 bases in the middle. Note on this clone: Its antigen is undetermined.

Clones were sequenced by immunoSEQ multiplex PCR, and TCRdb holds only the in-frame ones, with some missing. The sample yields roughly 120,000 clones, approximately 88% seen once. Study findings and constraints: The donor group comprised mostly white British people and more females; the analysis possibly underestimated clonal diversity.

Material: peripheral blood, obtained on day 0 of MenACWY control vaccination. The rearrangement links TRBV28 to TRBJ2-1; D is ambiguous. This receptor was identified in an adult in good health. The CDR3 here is CASSWANEQFF. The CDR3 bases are TGTGCCAGCAGTTGGGCGAATGAGCAGTTCTTC.